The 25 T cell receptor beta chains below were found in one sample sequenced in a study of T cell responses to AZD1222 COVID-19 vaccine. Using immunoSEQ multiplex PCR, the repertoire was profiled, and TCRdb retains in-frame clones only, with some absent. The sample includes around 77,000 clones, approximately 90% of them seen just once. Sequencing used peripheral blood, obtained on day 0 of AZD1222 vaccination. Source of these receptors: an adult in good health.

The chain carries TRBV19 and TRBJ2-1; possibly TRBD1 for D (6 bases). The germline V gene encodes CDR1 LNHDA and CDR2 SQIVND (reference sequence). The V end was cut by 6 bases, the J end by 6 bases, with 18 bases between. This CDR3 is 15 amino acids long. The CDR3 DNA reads TGTGCCAGTAGCCAGGAGGACAGAGTAATCAATGAGCAGTTCTTC. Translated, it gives CASSQEDRVINEQFF.

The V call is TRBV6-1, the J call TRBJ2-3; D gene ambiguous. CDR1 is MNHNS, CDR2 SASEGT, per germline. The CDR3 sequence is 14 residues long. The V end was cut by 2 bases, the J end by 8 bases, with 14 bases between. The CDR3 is CASSEFLVVGTQYF. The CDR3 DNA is TGTGCCAGCAGTGAATTTCTAGTCGTCGGTACGCAGTATTTT.

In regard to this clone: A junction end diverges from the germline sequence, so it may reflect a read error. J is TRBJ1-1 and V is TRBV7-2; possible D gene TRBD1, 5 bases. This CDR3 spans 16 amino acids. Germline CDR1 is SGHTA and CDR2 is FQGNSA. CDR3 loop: CASILDPLTGNTEAFF. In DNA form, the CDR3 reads TGTGCCAGCATCTTAGACCCACTTACAGGGAACACTGAAGCTTTCTTT.

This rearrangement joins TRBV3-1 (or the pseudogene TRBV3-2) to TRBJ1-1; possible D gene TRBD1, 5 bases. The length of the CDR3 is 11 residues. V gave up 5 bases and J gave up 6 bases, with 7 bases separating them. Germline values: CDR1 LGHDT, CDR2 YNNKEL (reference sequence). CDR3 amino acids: CASSSQAEAFF. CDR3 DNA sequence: TGTGCCAGCAGCTCACAGGCTGAAGCTTTCTTT.

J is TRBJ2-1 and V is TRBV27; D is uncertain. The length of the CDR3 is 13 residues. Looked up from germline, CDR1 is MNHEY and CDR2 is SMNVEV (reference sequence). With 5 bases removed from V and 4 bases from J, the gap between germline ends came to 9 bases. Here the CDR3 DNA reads TGTGCCAGCAGTAGGACCCGTTACAATGAGCAGTTCTTC. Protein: CASSRTRYNEQFF.

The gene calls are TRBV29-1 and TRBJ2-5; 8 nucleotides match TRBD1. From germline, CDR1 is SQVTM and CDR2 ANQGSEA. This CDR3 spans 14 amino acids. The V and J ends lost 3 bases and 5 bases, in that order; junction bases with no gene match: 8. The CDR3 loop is CSVDPGGYLETQYF. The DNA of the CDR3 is TGCAGCGTTGACCCAGGGGGCTATTTGGAGACCCAGTACTTC. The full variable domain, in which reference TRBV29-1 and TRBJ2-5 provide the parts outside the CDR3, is SAVISQKPSRDICQRGTSLTIQCQVDSQVTMMFWYRQQPGQSLTLIATANQGSEATYESGFVIDKFPISRPNLTFSTLTVSNMSPEDSSIYLCSVDPGGYLETQYFGPGTRLLVL.

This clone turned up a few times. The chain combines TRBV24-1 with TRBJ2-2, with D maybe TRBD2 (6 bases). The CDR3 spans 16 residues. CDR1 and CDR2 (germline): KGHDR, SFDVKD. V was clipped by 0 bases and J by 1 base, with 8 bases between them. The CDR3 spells CATSDLFGGNTGELFF. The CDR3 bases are TGTGCCACCAGTGATTTGTTCGGGGGGAACACCGGGGAGCTGTTTTTT.

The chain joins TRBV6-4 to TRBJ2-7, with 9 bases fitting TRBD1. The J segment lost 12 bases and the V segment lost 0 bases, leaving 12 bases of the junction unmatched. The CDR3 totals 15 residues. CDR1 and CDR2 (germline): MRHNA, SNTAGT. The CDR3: CASSDSRQGVFVGYF. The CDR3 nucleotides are TGTGCCAGCAGTGACTCAAGACAGGGGGTCTTCGTTGGGTACTTC.

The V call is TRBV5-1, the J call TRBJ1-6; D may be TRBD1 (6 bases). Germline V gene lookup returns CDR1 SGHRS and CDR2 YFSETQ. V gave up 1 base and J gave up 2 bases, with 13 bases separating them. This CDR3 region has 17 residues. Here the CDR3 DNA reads TGCGCCAGCAGCTTGAAGGACAGCGGGGCCTATAATTCACCCCTCCACTTT. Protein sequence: CASSLKDSGAYNSPLHF.

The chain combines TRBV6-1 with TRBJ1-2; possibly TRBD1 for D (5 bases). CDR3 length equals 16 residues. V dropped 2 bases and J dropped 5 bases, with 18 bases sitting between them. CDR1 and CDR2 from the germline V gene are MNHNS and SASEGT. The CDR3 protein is CASSERGGMLWYGYTF. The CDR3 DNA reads TGTGCCAGCAGTGAACGTGGGGGGATGCTTTGGTATGGCTACACCTTC.

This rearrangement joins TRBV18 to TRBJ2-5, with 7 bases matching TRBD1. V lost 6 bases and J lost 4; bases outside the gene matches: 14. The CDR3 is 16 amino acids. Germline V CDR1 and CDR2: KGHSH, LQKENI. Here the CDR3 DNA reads TGTGCCAGCTCCCCCAGGACAGGAGCGTCGCGAGAGACCCAGTACTTC. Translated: CASSPRTGASRETQYF.

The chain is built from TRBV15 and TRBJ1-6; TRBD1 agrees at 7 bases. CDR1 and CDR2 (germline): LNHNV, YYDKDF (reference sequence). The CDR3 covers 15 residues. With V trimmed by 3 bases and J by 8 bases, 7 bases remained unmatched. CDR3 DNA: TGTGCCACCAGCAGGGTAACAGGGGCCGATTCACCCCTCCACTTT. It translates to CATSRVTGADSPLHF.

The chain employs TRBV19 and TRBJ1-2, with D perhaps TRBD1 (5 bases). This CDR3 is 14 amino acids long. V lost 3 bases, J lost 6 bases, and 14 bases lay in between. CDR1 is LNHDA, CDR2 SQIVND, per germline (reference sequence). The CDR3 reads CASSISGGTNGYTF. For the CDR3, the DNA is TGTGCCAGTAGTATCAGCGGGGGGACTAATGGCTACACCTTC.

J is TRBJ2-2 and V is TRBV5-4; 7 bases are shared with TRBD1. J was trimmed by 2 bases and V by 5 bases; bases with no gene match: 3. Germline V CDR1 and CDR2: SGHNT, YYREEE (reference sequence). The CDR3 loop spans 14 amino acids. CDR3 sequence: CASRWDSNTGELFF. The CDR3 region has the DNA TGTGCCAGCAGGTGGGACAGCAACACCGGGGAGCTGTTTTTT.

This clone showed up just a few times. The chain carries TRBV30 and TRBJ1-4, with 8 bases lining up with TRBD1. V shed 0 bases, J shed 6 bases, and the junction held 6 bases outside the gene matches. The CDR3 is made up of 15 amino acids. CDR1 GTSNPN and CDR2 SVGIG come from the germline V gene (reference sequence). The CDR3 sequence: CAWSVPTGADEKLFF. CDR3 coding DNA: TGTGCCTGGAGTGTACCGACAGGGGCGGATGAAAAACTGTTTTTT. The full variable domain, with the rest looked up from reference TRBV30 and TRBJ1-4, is SQTIHQWPATLVQPVGSPLSLECTVEGTSNPNLYWYRQAAGRGLQLLFYSVGIGQISSEVPQNLSASRPQDRQFILSSKKLLLSDSGFYLCAWSVPTGADEKLFFGSGTQLSVL.

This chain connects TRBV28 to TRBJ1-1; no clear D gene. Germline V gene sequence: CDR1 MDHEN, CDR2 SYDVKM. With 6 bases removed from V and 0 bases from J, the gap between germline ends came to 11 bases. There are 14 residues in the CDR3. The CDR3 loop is CASSLTQMNTEAFF. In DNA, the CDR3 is TGTGCCAGCAGCCTGACGCAAATGAACACTGAAGCTTTCTTT.

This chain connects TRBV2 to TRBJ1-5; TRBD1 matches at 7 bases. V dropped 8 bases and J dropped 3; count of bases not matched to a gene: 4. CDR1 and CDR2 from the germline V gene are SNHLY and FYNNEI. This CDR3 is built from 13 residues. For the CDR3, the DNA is TGTGCCAGCGTTGACAGGGACAATCAGCCCCAGCATTTT. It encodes CASVDRDNQPQHF.

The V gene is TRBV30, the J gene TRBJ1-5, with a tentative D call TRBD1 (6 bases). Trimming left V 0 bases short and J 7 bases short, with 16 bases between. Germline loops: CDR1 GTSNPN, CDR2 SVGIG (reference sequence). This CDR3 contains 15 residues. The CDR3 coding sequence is TGTGCCTGGAGTGTACTCGGGGGCGCCGGACAGCCCCAGCATTTT. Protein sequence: CAWSVLGGAGQPQHF.

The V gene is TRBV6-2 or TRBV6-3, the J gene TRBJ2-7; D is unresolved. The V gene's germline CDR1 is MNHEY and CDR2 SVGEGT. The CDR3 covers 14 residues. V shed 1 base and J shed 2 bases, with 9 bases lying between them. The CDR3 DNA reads TGTGCCAGCAGTTACTTTCAGGTTACCTACGAGCAGTACTTC. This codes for CASSYFQVTYEQYF.

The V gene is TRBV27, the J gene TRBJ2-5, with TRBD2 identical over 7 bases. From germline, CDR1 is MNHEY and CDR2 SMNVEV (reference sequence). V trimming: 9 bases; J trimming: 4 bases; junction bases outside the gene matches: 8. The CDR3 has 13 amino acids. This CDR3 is CASKRDVGETQYF. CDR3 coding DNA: TGTGCCAGTAAGCGGGATGTCGGAGAGACCCAGTACTTC.

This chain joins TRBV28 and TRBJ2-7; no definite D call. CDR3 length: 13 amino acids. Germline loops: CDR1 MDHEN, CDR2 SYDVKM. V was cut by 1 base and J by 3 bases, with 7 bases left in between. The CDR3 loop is CASSLYSSYEQYF. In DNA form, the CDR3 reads TGTGCCAGCAGTTTATACTCCAGCTACGAGCAGTACTTC.

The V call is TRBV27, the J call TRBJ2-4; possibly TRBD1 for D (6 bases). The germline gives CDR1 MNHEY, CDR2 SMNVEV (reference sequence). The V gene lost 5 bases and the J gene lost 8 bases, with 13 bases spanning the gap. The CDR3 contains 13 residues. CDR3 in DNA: TGTGCCAGCAGTAACAACAGGGTCCACATTCAGTACTTC. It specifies CASSNNRVHIQYF.

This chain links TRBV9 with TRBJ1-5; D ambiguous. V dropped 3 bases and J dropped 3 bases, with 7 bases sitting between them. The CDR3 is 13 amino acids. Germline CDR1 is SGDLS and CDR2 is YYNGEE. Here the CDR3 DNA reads TGTGCCAGCAGCGGTCCCGACAATCAGCCCCAGCATTTT. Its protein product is CASSGPDNQPQHF.

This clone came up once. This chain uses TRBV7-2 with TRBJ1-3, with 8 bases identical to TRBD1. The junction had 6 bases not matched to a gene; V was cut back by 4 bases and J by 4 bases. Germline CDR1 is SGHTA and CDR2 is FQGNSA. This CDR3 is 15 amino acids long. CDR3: CASSSMGTGGNTIYF. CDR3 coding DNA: TGTGCCAGCAGCTCTATGGGGACAGGAGGAAACACCATATATTTT.

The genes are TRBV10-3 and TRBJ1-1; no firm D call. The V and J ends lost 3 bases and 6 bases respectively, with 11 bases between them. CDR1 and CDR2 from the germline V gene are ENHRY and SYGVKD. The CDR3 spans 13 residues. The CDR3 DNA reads TGTGCCATCAGTGACAGCCAAACCTCTGAAGCTTTCTTT. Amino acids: CAISDSQTSEAFF.